This is a list of T cell receptor beta chains from one sample in a study of blood T cell repertoires in COVID-19. Profiled with immunoSEQ multiplex PCR; TCRdb holds only in-frame clones, not every one. The sample has about 83,000 clones, around 84% seen once; the top ten hold 20% to 25%. Sequenced sample: peripheral blood. The receptors were gathered from an elderly woman in a cohort sampled during active or convalescent COVID-19. Both conserved end residues are part of each CDR3. Each record gives: J gene, clone size, CDR3 length, D gene, V gene, CDR3 protein, CDR3 DNA. A D gene is named only where the DNA matches it firmly. Clone size is given for some rows only: seen once, a few or many times, or a class if the clone is expanded.

J: TRBJ1-5
size: once
length: 15
D: TRBD1
V: TRBV18
CDR3: CASSPPNRGFQPQHF
DNA: TGTGCCAGCTCACCACCAAACAGGGGATTTCAGCCCCAGCATTTT

J: TRBJ1-2
size: -
length: 15
D: TRBD1
V: TRBV5-4
CDR3: CASSSRQGVIYGYTF
DNA: TGTGCCAGCAGCTCTAGACAGGGGGTAATCTATGGCTACACCTTC

J: TRBJ1-2
size: few
length: 15
D: TRBD1
V: TRBV28
CDR3: CASSLGDRFSYGYTF
DNA: TGTGCCAGCAGTTTAGGGGACAGATTCTCATATGGCTACACCTTC

J: TRBJ1-2
size: -
length: 14
D: -
V: TRBV6-5
CDR3: CASSYERDYYGYTF
DNA: TGTGCCAGCAGTTACGAACGGGACTACTATGGCTACACCTTC

J: TRBJ1-1
size: -
length: 12
D: -
V: TRBV7-9
CDR3: CASSEQRTEAFF
DNA: TGTGCCAGCAGCGAACAGAGAACTGAAGCTTTCTTT

J: TRBJ1-2
size: -
length: 15
D: TRBD1
V: TRBV3-1/TRBV3-2
CDR3: CASSQSQGANYGYTF
DNA: TGTGCCAGCAGCCAATCCCAGGGGGCTAACTATGGCTACACCTTC

J: TRBJ1-2
size: few
length: 9
D: -
V: TRBV20-1
CDR3: CSAAGGYTF
DNA: TGCAGTGCTGCCGGGGGCTACACCTTC

J: TRBJ1-2
size: few
length: 14
D: -
V: TRBV6-5
CDR3: CASSKGDTNYGYTF
DNA: TGTGCCAGCAGCAAGGGGGATACTAACTATGGCTACACCTTC

J: TRBJ1-1
size: -
length: 14
D: -
V: TRBV7-9
CDR3: CASSLGRDYTEAFF
DNA: TGTGCCAGCAGCTTAGGCAGGGATTACACTGAAGCTTTCTTT

J: TRBJ2-2
size: -
length: 16
D: -
V: TRBV7-2
CDR3: CASSPGQIRNTGELFF
DNA: TGTGCCAGCAGCCCAGGACAGATCAGGAACACCGGGGAGCTGTTTTTT